This entry features one TCR beta chain sequence. Measured with immunoSEQ multiplex PCR; TCRdb has only the in-frame clones, and not every one. The table has approximately 210,000 clones, about 91% seen once. The sample originates from a study of blood T cell repertoires in COVID-19. In the study overall: Sources were T cells, B-cell-depleted T cells, or PBMCs; the material itself was cDNA or gDNA.

V was clipped by 5 bases and J by 6 bases; unmatched bases: 6. The CDR3 runs 16 residues. Germline values: CDR1 SEHNR, CDR2 FQNEAQ (reference sequence). The rearrangement links TRBV7-9 to TRBJ2-1; 14 bases are a match to TRBD2. This receptor was identified in a woman in her forties or fifties with acute COVID-19. Source material: PBMCs or T cells enriched from blood (not recorded which). The CDR3 coding sequence is TGTGCCAGCAGCCAGACTAGCGGGAGGGCCCTCAATGAGCAGTTCTTC. Translating it yields CASSQTSGRALNEQFF.